The 23 T cell receptor beta chains below all came from one sample that was sequenced in a study of CD4 and CD8 cells across lung adenocarcinoma regions. TCRdb fed the PCR reads into MiXCR, producing one record per CDR3 protein. The sample lists 6,100 or so distinct CDR3 sequences; about half were seen once. Sequencing was carried out using CD4+ T cells from the center of a lung tumor. The receptor set was obtained from a female donor with lung adenocarcinoma. The CD4 and CD8 labels of this study may be unreliable.

This sequence joins TRBV7-2 and TRBJ1-4; D possibly corresponds to TRBD1 (5 bases). V was cut by 1 base and J by 8 bases, with 14 bases left in between. Germline lookup yields CDR1 SGHTA and CDR2 FQGNSA. This CDR3 has 15 amino acids. The CDR3 sequence: CASSLEKGISEKLFF. The CDR3 nucleotides read TGTGCCAGCAGCTTAGAGAAGGGGATTAGCGAAAAACTGTTTTTT. Full variable domain (missing parts from reference TRBV7-2 and TRBJ1-4): GAGVSQSPSNKVTEKGKDVELRCDPISGHTALYWYRQSLGQGLEFLIYFQGNSAPDKSGLPSDRFSAERTGGSVSTLTIQRTQQEDSAVYLCASSLEKGISEKLFFGSGTQLSVL.

This clonotype was picked up one time. CDR3: CASSLRALRTQAGYTF. The CDR3 bases are TGTGCCAGCAGTTTACGGGCCCTCAGAACCCAAGCGGGCTACACCTTC. The rearrangement uses TRBV12-3 or TRBV12-4 and TRBJ1-2; no definite D call. The CDR3 covers 16 residues. The V end lost 2 bases, the J end lost 8 bases, and 21 bases lay between the germline ends.

The V and J genes are TRBV4-1 and TRBJ2-3; the match to TRBD2 covers 8 bases. Germline CDR1 is MGHRA and CDR2 is YSYEKL. This CDR3 is 19 amino acids long. The V gene end was trimmed by 4 bases and the J gene end by 3 bases; junction bases not matched to a gene: 18. The CDR3 loop is CASSPGPGLGGGGTDTQYF. DNA of the CDR3: TGCGCCAGCAGCCCGGGCCCGGGACTAGGGGGAGGTGGGACAGATACGCAGTATTTT.

CDR3 nucleotide sequence: TGCAGTGCTAGCGGGGGGCTCAAAACCCAAGAGACCCAGTACTTC. Translated: CSASGGLKTQETQYF. The V call is TRBV20-1, the J call TRBJ2-5; D is perhaps TRBD2 (7 bases). The CDR3 consists of 15 residues. Deletions cut 3 bases from V and 1 base from J, with 15 bases between. Germline assignment: CDR1 DFQATT and CDR2 SNEGSKA (reference sequence).

The chain employs TRBV6-1 and TRBJ2-1; TRBD1 agrees at 11 bases. The DNA end favors TRBJ2-7, so the J call may be wrong. The CDR3 sequence is 14 residues long. Per the germline V gene, CDR1 is MNHNS and CDR2 is SASEGT. CDR3 DNA: TGTGCCAGCAGTGAGGGACAGGGGGCCTACGAGCAGTACTTC. It is translated as CASSEGQGAYEQYF.

This clonotype was detected only a few times. The chain combines TRBV20-1 with TRBJ2-3, with TRBD2 matching over 13 bases. This CDR3 region has 15 residues. Germline CDR1 reads DFQATT; CDR2 reads SNEGSKA (reference sequence). Trimming took 0 bases from V and 7 from J; bases not matched to a gene: 4. CDR3 in DNA: TGCAGTGCTAGAGATGGGACTAGCGGGACGAATACGCAGTATTTT. It yields the protein CSARDGTSGTNTQYF.

This rearrangement joins TRBV25-1 to TRBJ2-3; a weak D match, TRBD2 (6 bases). V gave up 5 bases and J gave up 9 bases, with 21 bases separating them. Per germline, CDR1 MGHDK and CDR2 SYGVNS. This CDR3 is built from 15 residues. The DNA of the CDR3 is TGTGCCAGCAGTACCTACGGGGGAGCGAGAAACACGCAGTATTTT. Encoded protein: CASSTYGGARNTQYF.

In its sample, this clonotype ranks as large. The chain uses TRBV6-5 and TRBJ2-1; weak D call: TRBD2 (5 bases). Germline lookup yields CDR1 MNHEY and CDR2 SVGAGI. V gave up 0 bases and J gave up 7 bases, with 19 bases separating them. The length of the CDR3 is 17 residues. CDR3 nucleotide sequence: TGTGCCAGCAGTTACTCGAGAGGGCCTAGTAGTAGGAATGAGCAGTTCTTC. Encoded protein: CASSYSRGPSSRNEQFF.

This chain links TRBV6-1 with TRBJ2-3; 7 bases are shared with TRBD2. With 4 bases clipped from V and 1 base from J, the junction kept 2 bases outside the gene matches. CDR3 length: 14 amino acids. CDR1 and CDR2 (germline): MNHNS, SASEGT. CDR3 nucleotide sequence: TGTGCCAGCAGTGGGAGCGGGGGCACAGATACGCAGTATTTT. Protein: CASSGSGGTDTQYF.

J is TRBJ2-1 and V is TRBV6-1; tentatively, D is TRBD1 (5 bases). The DNA end is more similar to TRBJ2-7, so the J call may be wrong. Germline CDR1 reads MNHNS; CDR2 reads SASEGT. The CDR3 extends over 16 amino acids. The CDR3 protein is CATRFRGTVSHYEQYF. The DNA of the CDR3 is TGTGCCACAAGGTTTAGGGGAACGGTCAGTCACTACGAGCAGTACTTC.

This clonotype was found a few times. The V and J genes are TRBV5-1 and TRBJ2-1; tentative D call: TRBD2 (6 bases). Germline CDR1 and CDR2: SGHRS and YFSETQ. The V end lost 4 bases, the J end lost 6 bases, and 17 bases lay between the germline ends. This CDR3 has 15 amino acids. The CDR3 bases are TGCGCCAGCAGCGCACCCGGGCCTAGCGTCAATGAGCAGTTCTTC. Amino acid sequence: CASSAPGPSVNEQFF.

The chain is built from TRBV6-2 or TRBV6-3 and TRBJ2-7; no clear D gene. CDR1 MNHEY and CDR2 SVGEGT come from the germline V gene. The CDR3 has 14 amino acids. Trimming removed 0 bases from V and 3 bases from J, with 9 bases in between. Here the CDR3 DNA reads TGTGCCAGCAGTTACTCCCGACGGGTCTACGAGCAGTACTTC. Protein product: CASSYSRRVYEQYF.

This chain connects TRBV10-3 to TRBJ2-1; 11 nucleotides agree with TRBD1. The DNA end is a closer match to TRBJ2-7, so the J assignment may be wrong. The CDR3 consists of 15 residues. Germline CDR1 ENHRY, CDR2 SYGVKD. CDR3 sequence: CAISRTGGRYNEQYF. CDR3 DNA sequence: TGTGCCATCAGTCGGACAGGGGGCAGGTACAATGAGCAGTACTTC.

Comments on this clonotype: One end of the junction varies from germline; a read error may be responsible. The chain joins TRBV7-6 to TRBJ2-3, with 7 bases fitting TRBD1. The germline V gene encodes CDR1 SGHVS and CDR2 FNYEAQ. The CDR3 spans 14 residues. CDR3 region: CATAVNRGPYAQYF. CDR3 DNA sequence: TGTGCCACCGCAGTGAATAGGGGGCCGTATGCGCAGTACTTT.

This clonotype was counted between two and nine times. The V gene is TRBV6-1, the J gene TRBJ2-1; maybe TRBD1 (6 bases). V dropped 1 base and J dropped 9 bases, with 10 bases sitting between them. The germline CDR1 and CDR2 sequences are MNHNS and SASEGT. This CDR3 has 13 amino acids. CDR3 nucleotide sequence: TGTGCCAGCAGTGAAGGTCTAGGGGGTGAGCAGTTCTTC. The encoded protein is CASSEGLGGEQFF.

This clonotype was seen a handful of times. This chain's CDR3 is CASSFLQGNSPLHF. CDR3 coding DNA: TGTGCCAGCAGTTTCTTACAGGGAAATTCACCCCTCCACTTT. The chain recombines TRBV27 with TRBJ1-6; the D gene is possibly TRBD1 (6 bases). V was cut by 3 bases and J by 7 bases, with 10 bases left in between. From germline, CDR1 is MNHEY and CDR2 SMNVEV (reference sequence). CDR3 length: 14 amino acids.

The chain is built from TRBV12-3 or TRBV12-4 and TRBJ2-1, with no clear D. The CDR3 sequence is 13 residues long. V was shortened by 2 bases and J by 0 bases, with 2 bases between the two germline ends. Written as DNA, the CDR3 is TGTGCCAGCAGTTTACACTCCTACAATGAGCAGTTCTTC. This translates into CASSLHSYNEQFF.

Comment on this clonotype: At one end, the junction sequence differs from germline, possibly due to a read error. The rearrangement links TRBV6-1 to TRBJ2-3; D could derive from TRBD1 or TRBD2 (5 bases each). The CDR3 is 15 amino acids. Germline V gene sequence: CDR1 MNHNS, CDR2 SASEGT. CDR3 nucleotide sequence: TGTGCCAGCAGTGACGGAGTAGGGGCCAGGGAGACGCAGTATTTC. Amino acids: CASSDGVGARETQYF.

This clonotype has a handful of counts. This chain uses TRBV4-1 with TRBJ2-7; 10 bases align to TRBD1. The CDR3 length is 15 residues. Germline V gene sequence: CDR1 MGHRA, CDR2 YSYEKL. J was trimmed by 4 bases and V by 1 base; bases with no gene match: 4. CDR3 region: CASSQGGTGDYEQYF. The CDR3 nucleotides are TGCGCCAGCAGCCAAGGCGGGACAGGGGATTACGAGCAGTACTTC.

This clonotype was seen more than once but under ten times. This CDR3 reads CASSLDRSEQYF. CDR3 in DNA: TGTGCCAGCAGCTTAGATAGAAGCGAGCAGTACTTC. This chain connects TRBV11-3 to TRBJ2-1; unclear D gene. The end of the DNA aligns better with TRBJ2-7, so the J call may be wrong. There are 12 residues in the CDR3. Germline V gene data show CDR1 as SGHNT and CDR2 as YENEEA.

By share, this clonotype ranks as large. The rearrangement joins TRBV6-1 to TRBJ2-1, with TRBD2 identical over 9 bases. V dropped 3 bases and J dropped 2; count of bases not matched to a gene: 2. Germline lookup yields CDR1 MNHNS and CDR2 SASEGT. The CDR3 runs to 15 residues. The DNA for the CDR3 is TGTGCCAGCAGTGAGACTAGCGGCGCCTACAATGAGCAGTTCTTC. It yields the protein CASSETSGAYNEQFF.

This clonotype rates as large. The genes are TRBV10-2 and TRBJ2-1; TRBD1 aligns across 7 bases. The J call could be wrong; TRBJ2-7 is a better fit for the DNA end. The CDR3 covers 13 residues. The germline V gene has CDR1 WSHSY and CDR2 SAAADI. Here the CDR3 reads CASSDQGAYEQYF. For the CDR3, the DNA is TGCGCCAGCAGTGACCAGGGGGCCTACGAGCAGTACTTC.

This clonotype was seen at least ten times. The genes are TRBV27 and TRBJ2-1; 9 nucleotides align to TRBD2. The CDR3 consists of 18 residues. The V gene's germline CDR1 is MNHEY and CDR2 SMNVEV (reference sequence). V shed 5 bases, J shed 3 bases, and the junction held 14 bases outside the gene matches. The chain's CDR3 is CASSTGLARSGRYNEQFF. CDR3 nucleotides: TGTGCCAGCAGTACGGGACTAGCCAGATCAGGACGCTACAATGAGCAGTTCTTC.